This T cell receptor (beta chain) was obtained from a study of T cells in Graves' hyperthyroidism and ophthalmopathy. Diagnoses were made from clinical symptoms, serum measures (thyroxine and TRAb), thyroid ultrasound and orbital computed tomography. The CDR3 is 16 residues long. Germline CDR1 is SGDLS and CDR2 is YYNGEE. The germline V and J ends were trimmed by 0 bases and 0 bases, with 7 bases remaining between them. General study findings and limits: Ophthalmopathy, as predicted by the model, came a median around 6 months after the prediction. A 13 V-J signature model discriminated ophthalmopathy versus stable hyperthyroidism.

This clonotype was seen many times. Its antigen is unknown. Researchers took RNA transcripts and amplified the TCR beta CDR3 regions from them. Primed by the HTBI set, a first-round RT-PCR was run on the TCR CDR3. In TCRdb, the multiplex PCR reads were re-called with MiXCR into one record per CDR3 protein. The profile shows 500,000 to 600,000 distinct CDR3 sequences, just over 45% of them singletons. This sequence was found in a woman younger than 35 with Graves' hyperthyroidism. Sequencing was carried out using peripheral blood or thyroid tissue (not recorded which). The chain carries TRBV9 and TRBJ1-6; perhaps TRBD1 as D (5 bases). CDR3 coding DNA: TGTGCCAGCAGCGTAGGGACAAGCTCCTATAATTCACCCCTCCACTTT. Amino acids: CASSVGTSSYNSPLHF.